The 9 T cell receptor beta chains below were found in one sample sequenced in a study of cytomegalovirus exposure and HLA in healthy donors. Vbeta (60) and Jbeta (13) primers were used in the PCR. Here immunoSEQ multiplex PCR was the method, and the copy in TCRdb shows in-frame clones only, minus some. Seen here are some 150,000 clones, roughly 85% observed once, and the top ten hold around 0.7%. What was sequenced was PBMCs. Receptors originate from a male donor in good health and CMV-seronegative.

This clone has only one observation. This chain joins TRBV7-9 and TRBJ2-5; 7 bases line up with TRBD1. The trim removed 3 bases at V and 2 bases at J, leaving 6 bases unmatched. CDR1 is SEHNR and CDR2 is FQNEAQ in the germline V gene (reference sequence). This CDR3 region has 15 residues. The CDR3 here is CASSLTGYQQETQYF. The CDR3 DNA is TGTGCCAGCAGCTTGACAGGGTATCAACAAGAGACCCAGTACTTC.

This clone occurred once. The V gene is TRBV9, the J gene TRBJ2-1; D is perhaps TRBD1 (6 bases). Germline CDR1 SGDLS, CDR2 YYNGEE. The CDR3 covers 15 residues. Trimming stripped 6 bases from V and 5 bases from J, with 18 bases between. CDR3 coding DNA: TGTGCCAGCACTCGGACAGCCCTGGGGAACAATGAGCAGTTCTTC. Protein: CASTRTALGNNEQFF.

This CDR3 reads CASSATGSEQYF. The CDR3 coding sequence is TGTGCCAGCAGTGCGACAGGGAGCGAGCAGTACTTC. The chain couples TRBV5-6 to TRBJ2-7, with 7 bases that match TRBD1. CDR3 length: 12 amino acids. Unmatched junction bases numbered 5, after V lost 5 bases and J lost 6 bases. Germline lookup yields CDR1 SGHDT and CDR2 YYEEEE.

The chain joins TRBV7-6 to TRBJ1-2; 8 nucleotides match TRBD1. Per the germline V gene, CDR1 is SGHVS and CDR2 is FNYEAQ. V lost 4 bases, J lost 5 bases, and 9 bases stayed unmatched. This CDR3 spans 15 amino acids. The CDR3, as DNA: TGTGCCAGCAGCTCGGGACAGGAACGGGGGTATGGCTACACCTTC. It encodes CASSSGQERGYGYTF.

CDR3 sequence (DNA): TGTGCCAGCAGCTTCTCCGGGACTGGGGCCTCCTACGAGCAGTACTTC. This translates into CASSFSGTGASYEQYF. J is TRBJ2-7 and V is TRBV11-2, with a possible D match to TRBD2 (6 bases). Germline V gene sequence: CDR1 SGHAT, CDR2 FQNNGV. V lost 3 bases to trimming and J lost 0 bases, with 15 bases between them. This CDR3 is built from 16 residues.

The J gene is TRBJ1-6, the V gene TRBV11-3; perhaps TRBD1 as D (5 bases). The V gene's germline CDR1 is SGHNT and CDR2 YENEEA. Trimming shortened V by 0 bases and J by 8 bases, and 11 bases separated the two germline ends. The CDR3 sequence is 15 residues long. CDR3 nucleotides: TGTGCCAGCAGCTTAGATATCGGGGGGGATTCACCCCTCCACTTT. Encoded protein: CASSLDIGGDSPLHF.

There are a few counts of this clone. V and J are TRBV11-2 and TRBJ1-5; 7 positions agree with TRBD1. Trimming cost V 1 base and J 7 bases; bases outside gene matches: 4. This CDR3 is built from 14 residues. Germline assignment: CDR1 SGHAT and CDR2 FQNNGV. The CDR3 reads CASSLVGGGQPQHF. CDR3 coding DNA: TGTGCCAGCAGCTTAGTAGGGGGCGGGCAGCCCCAGCATTTT.

This chain joins TRBV6-6 and TRBJ1-6; 7 bases fit TRBD1. J gave up 3 bases and V 9 bases, and 8 bases lay outside the gene matches. The CDR3 runs 15 residues. The germline gives CDR1 MNHNY, CDR2 SVGAGI (reference sequence). CDR3 in amino acids: CASGDSQLYNSPLHF. CDR3 bases: TGTGCCAGTGGGGACAGCCAACTCTATAATTCACCCCTCCACTTT.

The chain has TRBV30 and TRBJ2-5, with 8 nucleotides matching TRBD1. The germline gives CDR1 GTSNPN, CDR2 SVGIG (reference sequence). This CDR3 is 15 amino acids long. Germline trimming cut 4 bases from V and 7 bases from J; bases unmatched to any gene: 14. CDR3 loop: CAWTPWTGLGGTQYF. The CDR3 DNA follows: TGTGCCTGGACCCCCTGGACAGGGCTGGGGGGGACCCAGTACTTC. Full variable domain (rest looked up from reference TRBV30 and TRBJ2-5): SQTIHQWPATLVQPVGSPLSLECTVEGTSNPNLYWYRQAAGRGLQLLFYSVGIGQISSEVPQNLSASRPQDRQFILSSKKLLLSDSGFYLCAWTPWTGLGGTQYFGPGTRLLVL.